One and the same sample provided the 15 T cell receptor beta chains below, sequenced in a study of CD8 T cells in ankylosing spondylitis. Overall study results and limits: Several highly homologous variants formed a TCR beta motif that appeared characteristic of ankylosing spondylitis blood.

These TCRs are of unknown antigen specificity. TCRdb re-analysed the 5' RACE reads in MiXCR, keeping a single row per CDR3 protein. The data show roughly 700,000 distinct CDR3 sequences, with around 17% seen just once and approximately 18% held by the top ten. The sample taken for sequencing was blood, either unsorted or a sorted T cell fraction (not recorded which). Every receptor here comes from a male donor with ankylosing spondylitis.

The V call is TRBV5-1, the J call TRBJ1-1, with 7 bases that match TRBD1. CDR3 length: 15 residues. Germline V lookup: CDR1 SGHRS, CDR2 YFSETQ. Trimming removed 2 bases from V and 6 bases from J; junction bases left unmatched: 10. The CDR3 DNA sequence: TGCGCCAGCAGCTTTGGGAAAAGGGGGCAGGCTGAAGCTTTCTTT. This codes for CASSFGKRGQAEAFF.

In its sample, this clonotype was seen a few times. This may come from a read error, since a much larger clone is one base off. The chain is built from TRBV12-3 or TRBV12-4 and TRBJ2-7; D ambiguous. The CDR3 sequence is 11 residues long. Trimming left V 5 bases short and J 3 bases short, with 5 bases between. DNA of the CDR3: TGTGCCAGCAGTCCATTCTACGAGCAGTACTTC. Amino acid sequence: CASSPFYEQYF.

This chain uses TRBV6-1 with TRBJ1-1, with D hard to call. The CDR3 loop spans 15 amino acids. From germline, CDR1 is MNHNS and CDR2 SASEGT. Trimming took off 3 bases at V and 0 bases at J, with 11 bases between the two ends. As DNA, the CDR3 is TGTGCCAGCAGTGACACACAAGGCCTGAACACTGAAGCTTTCTTT. Translated: CASSDTQGLNTEAFF.

CDR3 DNA: TGTGCCAGCAGTTTAGAAGGGGGGCCTACCTACGAGCAGTACTTC. Protein product: CASSLEGGPTYEQYF. The rearrangement joins TRBV12-3 or TRBV12-4 to TRBJ2-7, with D possibly called TRBD1 or TRBD2 (6 bases each). With 1 base removed from V and 2 bases from J, the gap between germline ends came to 12 bases. This CDR3 comprises 15 residues.

This clonotype was seen a handful of times. The chain links TRBV3-1 to TRBJ2-1; D remains ambiguous. Germline-derived CDR1 and CDR2 are LGHDT and YNNKEL (reference sequence). V lost 1 base and J lost 0, with 10 bases in between. The CDR3 sequence is 16 residues long. CDR3 nucleotides: TGTGCCAGCAGCCAAGTTCGCACACTCTCCTACAATGAGCAGTTCTTC. It specifies CASSQVRTLSYNEQFF.

CDR3 sequence reads: CASSLGSARYNEQFF. In DNA, the CDR3 is TGCGCCAGCAGCTTGGGATCCGCTCGGTACAATGAGCAGTTCTTC. The chain is built from TRBV5-1 and TRBJ2-1; no reliable D call. Germline assignment: CDR1 SGHRS and CDR2 YFSETQ. Between the trimmed V and J ends, which lost 0 bases and 4 bases, there was a span of 11 bases. This CDR3 spans 15 amino acids.

This clonotype appeared many times. The V and J genes are TRBV29-1 and TRBJ2-7; D might be TRBD2 (6 bases). The CDR3 spans 14 residues. Trimming removed 6 bases at V and 1 base at J, with 16 bases between. The germline CDR1 and CDR2 sequences are SQVTM and ANQGSEA. CDR3: CSVGLAEGSYEQYF. CDR3 coding DNA: TGCAGCGTAGGATTAGCGGAGGGGTCCTACGAGCAGTACTTC.

This clonotype was seen more than once but under ten times. This chain joins TRBV25-1 and TRBJ2-3; 10 bases are a match to TRBD2. Looked up from germline, CDR1 is MGHDK and CDR2 is SYGVNS. With 7 bases clipped from V and 2 bases from J, the junction kept 12 bases outside the gene matches. CDR3 length equals 17 residues. The CDR3 region is CASTPLAGSLHTDTQYF. CDR3 in DNA: TGTGCCAGCACTCCACTAGCGGGATCGCTTCACACAGATACGCAGTATTTT.

This clonotype was seen repeatedly, ten times or more. The CDR3 sequence is CASSSRGRETYEQYF. In DNA, the CDR3 is TGTGCCAGCAGTTCGCGGGGGAGGGAAACCTACGAGCAGTACTTC. The chain has TRBV27 and TRBJ2-7, with 7 bases aligning to TRBD2. V dropped 4 bases and J dropped 2; count of bases not matched to a gene: 8. Germline loops: CDR1 MNHEY, CDR2 SMNVEV (reference sequence). This CDR3 has 15 residues.

In its sample, this clonotype was seen many times. V is TRBV29-1 and J is TRBJ2-3, with 12 bases aligning to TRBD1. This CDR3 region has 15 residues. From germline, CDR1 is SQVTM and CDR2 ANQGSEA. Trimming at V came to 4 bases and at J to 4 bases, leaving 6 bases not matched to a gene. The CDR3 region is CSVAWGQGASDTQYF. CDR3 nucleotides: TGCAGCGTTGCGTGGGGACAGGGGGCATCAGATACGCAGTATTTT.

The rearrangement links TRBV9 to TRBJ1-1; maybe TRBD1 (5 bases). The CDR3 contains 14 residues. The germline V gene has CDR1 SGDLS and CDR2 YYNGEE. The V end lost 0 bases, the J end lost 6 bases, and 12 bases lay between the germline ends. The CDR3 DNA is TGTGCCAGCAGCGTAGAAGGGGATGGCTCTGAAGCTTTCTTT. It is translated as CASSVEGDGSEAFF.

The chain uses TRBV30 and TRBJ2-1; D not resolved. CDR1 and CDR2 from the germline V gene are GTSNPN and SVGIG (reference sequence). The CDR3 spans 11 residues. Trimming left V 0 bases short and J 8 bases short, with 5 bases between. The CDR3: CAWSVRDEQFF. The CDR3 nucleotides are TGTGCCTGGAGTGTAAGGGATGAGCAGTTCTTC.

This clonotype was seen only a few times. The genes are TRBV4-3 and TRBJ2-1; TRBD2 matches at 7 bases. CDR1 is LGHNA and CDR2 is YSLEER in the germline V gene. This CDR3 contains 14 residues. The ends lost 0 bases at V and 8 bases at J; junction bases unmatched: 4. The CDR3 DNA reads as TGCGCCAGCAGCCAAGATAGGGGAGGGGATGAGCAGTTCTTC. This encodes CASSQDRGGDEQFF.

In nucleotides, the CDR3 is TGCAGCGTTGAAGGGACAGGGGGTCTGTACAATGAGCAGTTCTTC. Its translation is CSVEGTGGLYNEQFF. The chain recombines TRBV29-1 with TRBJ2-1, with 10 bases that match TRBD1. V was pared by 1 base and J by 4 bases, with 4 bases of the junction left unmatched. Per the germline V gene, CDR1 is SQVTM and CDR2 is ANQGSEA. The CDR3 runs 15 residues.

The chain joins TRBV12-3 or TRBV12-4 to TRBJ1-1; a weak D match, TRBD1 (6 bases). This CDR3 spans 14 amino acids. The germline V and J ends were trimmed by 6 bases and 3 bases, with 14 bases remaining between them. The CDR3 sequence: CASRSRGSDTEAFF. Written as DNA, the CDR3 is TGTGCCAGCAGATCAAGGGGGAGTGACACTGAAGCTTTCTTT.